The entry below gives a single T cell receptor (beta chain) sequence along with its context. This sample is drawn from a study of blood T cell repertoires in COVID-19. Germline-derived CDR1 and CDR2 are KGHDR and SFDVKD. V was clipped by 8 bases and J by 15 bases, with 13 bases between them. The CDR3 has 10 residues. Data came from immunoSEQ multiplex PCR; TCRdb stores just in-frame clones and leaves some out. The table has 150,000 or so clones, roughly 80% seen once. The sequenced material came from peripheral blood. This TCR came from a woman older than 75 with acute or convalescent COVID-19. The gene calls are TRBV24-1 and TRBJ1-5, with D uncertain. As DNA, the CDR3 is TGTGCCACCAAAATTCCCGCAGGGCATTTT. It translates to CATKIPAGHF.